This TCR beta chain derives from a study of Tregs in tolerant kidney transplant recipients. Profiling relied on immunoSEQ multiplex PCR, and the TCRdb table lists in-frame clones only, not all of them. The sample consists of over 1,100 clones, approximately 40% of them appearing once. Comment on this clone: The antigen is not known.

V lost 8 bases to trimming and J lost 5 bases, with 13 bases between them. The CDR3 has 13 residues. Germline V CDR1 and CDR2: SGHTA, FQGNSA. The sequence was collected from a human donor in good health. V and J are TRBV7-2 and TRBJ1-5; D ambiguous. Sequencing was performed on Tregs from blood grown in culture. The CDR3 region is CASGSRVDQPQHF. The DNA for the CDR3 is TGTGCCAGCGGATCGAGGGTGGATCAGCCCCAGCATTTT. Full variable domain (outside the CDR3, taken from reference TRBV7-2 and TRBJ1-5): GAGVSQSPSNKVTEKGKDVELRCDPISGHTALYWYRQSLGQGLEFLIYFQGNSAPDKSGLPSDRFSAERTGGSVSTLTIQRTQQEDSAVYLCASGSRVDQPQHFGDGTRLSIL.